This TCR beta chain comes out of a study of blood T cell repertoires in COVID-19 (dated by TCRdb to 2019 to 2021). A note on the overall study: The collaborator samples originated in the United States, Italy and Spain and spanned the acute and convalescent phases of COVID-19. Deeply sampled blood TCRbeta repertoires from subjects exposed to, actively infected with, or recovered from COVID-19 were included in the dataset. The samples were drawn from the first 160 participants of the ongoing ImmuneRACE study and from some 1,300 subjects provided by 6 global collaborators. The sample metadata nearly always contained a de-identified subject ID, COVID-19 status, age in years and sex. HLA class I and class II types, where available, came from metadata supplied by the sample provider rather than from assay-based typing. The material from the prospective study consisted of cDNA or gDNA derived from T cells, B-cell-depleted T cells, or PBMCs. The repertoires were released in a freely available public database meant as a resource for research on the immune response to SARS-CoV-2. On the study overall, not on this receptor specifically: How much clinical and demographic metadata was included differed by source and by participant, and the metadata was provided uncurated.

TCRbeta CDR3 regions were amplified from genomic DNA using the immunoSEQ Assay, a bias-controlled multiplex PCR. As for the authors' bioinformatics: Within the assay, amplification of reference gene primers was used to estimate how many nucleated cells each sample contained. To quantify the absolute abundance of each unique TCRbeta CDR3 rearrangement, sequence reads were collapsed and filtered. Productive Simpson clonality was computed per sample as the square root of Simpson's diversity index over productive rearrangements. Not all clones reach the TCRdb copy of this immuneACCESS table, which keeps in-frame sequences only. Checked studies attribute under half of the gap to unresolved V genes and leave the rest unexplained. Clone size and the V and J calls come from that table; the DNA yielded D and trimming. The sample table contains 200,000 to 250,000 clones; only one count was recorded for around four fifths of them. The ten largest clonotypes hold under 8.5% of the sample.

Reading the germline V gene gives CDR1 MRHNA and CDR2 SNTAGT. Including cysteine and phenylalanine, the CDR3 has 20 amino acids. The DNA shown is the 60-base CDR3, in frame from base 1. V is trimmed back by 0 bases and J by 2 bases, and the junction contains 17 bases that no gene match accounts for. This clone was found once. Its antigen is still unknown. Per-base qualities were not stored, and no clone one base away is much larger. One collaborating source in Seattle enrolled patients while the patients were actively infected and followed the patients over time throughout the course of disease. The collaborating institutions used their own protocols to collect whole blood in K2EDTA tubes. Collaborator samples were shipped for TCRbeta analysis as frozen whole blood, isolated PBMCs, or DNA extracted from either sample type.

Source material: peripheral blood. This TCR came from a woman aged 80 or over with COVID-19, enrolled during active disease. Recombination linked TRBV6-4 to TRBJ2-3, with 7 junctional bases fitting TRBD1. The CDR3 region has the sequence CASSDSKTPGTANITDTQYF. Read as DNA, the sequence is TGTGCCAGCAGTGACTCGAAAACCCCCGGGACAGCGAATATCACAGATACGCAGTATTTT.